This is a list of T cell receptor beta chains from one sample in a study of control samples from healthy donors and cancer patients. Produced via immunoSEQ multiplex PCR; TCRdb's table is partial and in-frame only. The data show under 150,000 clones, approximately 88% seen once. Sequencing used blood. Source of these receptors: a man aged 25-40 years in good health. Both conserved end residues are part of each CDR3. D genes are given only for firm matches. A clone size is listed for some rows: how often the clone was seen (once, few, many), or a class if it is expanded.

v_gene	len	abundance	d_gene	j_gene	CDR3nt	CDR3aa
TRBV4-3	16	.	TRBD1	TRBJ2-3	TGCGCCAGCAGCCAAGTGGGGGACAGGGGTCCAGATACGCAGTATTTT	CASSQVGDRGPDTQYF
TRBV9	13	.	.	TRBJ2-7	TGTGCCAGCAGCGTAGCTGGAGCCTACGAGCAGTACTTC	CASSVAGAYEQYF
TRBV29-1	14	.	TRBD1	TRBJ1-1	TGCAGCGTGGAAACAGGGGGCCGGAACACTGAAGCTTTCTTT	CSVETGGRNTEAFF
TRBV9	14	.	TRBD1	TRBJ2-1	TGTGCCAGCAGCGCGGGACAGGGGGCGGTTGAGCAGTTCTTC	CASSAGQGAVEQFF
TRBV5-1	15	.	TRBD2	TRBJ2-3	TGCGCCAGCAGCTTGGCGGGAGGGGACACAGATACGCAGTATTTT	CASSLAGGDTDTQYF
TRBV5-6	12	once	.	TRBJ1-2	TGTGCCAGCAGCTTGGCCGCCTATGGCTACACCTTC	CASSLAAYGYTF
TRBV19	15	once	.	TRBJ1-1	TGTGCCAGTAGTATAGATGGGCATCAGAACACTGAAGCTTTCTTT	CASSIDGHQNTEAFF
TRBV6-5	13	.	.	TRBJ1-6	TGTGCCAGCAGTTCCCCCTGGGGCGTTTCCCTCCACTTT	CASSSPWGVSLHF
TRBV9	17	.	TRBD2	TRBJ2-3	TGTGCCAGCAGCGTAGTCACCACTAGCGGGGGCACAGATACGCAGTATTTT	CASSVVTTSGGTDTQYF
TRBV15	13	.	.	TRBJ2-7	TGTGCCACCAGCAGAGACAGGAACGGCGAGCAGTACTTC	CATSRDRNGEQYF
TRBV5-6	12	.	.	TRBJ2-1	TGTGCCAGCAGCTCGACAGTTCCTGAGCAGTTCTTC	CASSSTVPEQFF
TRBV29-1	11	few	TRBD1	TRBJ2-2	TGCAGCGGGGACAGGGCCGGGGAGCTGTTTTTT	CSGDRAGELFF
TRBV7-3	13	.	.	TRBJ2-3	TGTGCCAGCAGCTTAGAGAGGGCAGATACGCAGTATTTT	CASSLERADTQYF
TRBV6-4	13	.	.	TRBJ1-6	TGTGCCAGCAGGCGGGACACCAATTCACCCCTCCACTTT	CASRRDTNSPLHF
TRBV11-3	14	few	.	TRBJ2-1	TGTGCCAGCAGCCTACCCATCGGTAGCTATGAGCAGTTCTTC	CASSLPIGSYEQFF
TRBV5-6	17	few	.	TRBJ1-4	TGTGCCAGCAGCATCCGGGGGGACGTTCCTCGTAATGAAAAACTGTTTTTT	CASSIRGDVPRNEKLFF
TRBV9	13	.	.	TRBJ1-6	TGTGCCAGCGGGGGGCAGGGAAACTCACCCCTCCACTTT	CASGGQGNSPLHF
TRBV28	16	.	.	TRBJ2-1	TGTGCCAGCAGTTTGCGGAGACAGAGCTCCTACAATGAGCAGTTCTTC	CASSLRRQSSYNEQFF
TRBV11-2	19	.	TRBD2	TRBJ2-2	TGTGCCAGCAGCCCTAGGTTGGGGACTAGCGGGAGTGGAACCGGGGAGCTGTTTTTT	CASSPRLGTSGSGTGELFF
TRBV5-1	15	.	.	TRBJ1-1	TGCGCCAGCAGCTTGGTGGCAGGGAGGGCCACTGAAGCTTTCTTT	CASSLVAGRATEAFF
TRBV19	15	.	TRBD1	TRBJ1-6	TGTGCCAGTAGTATCGCGGCAGGGGGTATTTCACCCCTCCACTTT	CASSIAAGGISPLHF
TRBV4-1	16	.	.	TRBJ2-1	TGCGCCAGCAGCCAAAAGGTAGGACTCGGAAACAATGAGCAGTTCTTC	CASSQKVGLGNNEQFF
TRBV20-1	15	.	TRBD1	TRBJ1-2	TGCAGTGCTAGTCTTGTAAGGGAACAGGGGAATGGCTACACCTTC	CSASLVREQGNGYTF
TRBV4-3	15	.	.	TRBJ2-3	TGCGCCAGCAGCCCGCAAAGACAGTCAGCAGATACGCAGTATTTT	CASSPQRQSADTQYF
TRBV5-1	16	.	.	TRBJ2-7	TGCGCCAGCAGCACCGGGACCCTGGGGTCCAACTACGAGCAGTACTTC	CASSTGTLGSNYEQYF
TRBV7-2	16	.	TRBD1	TRBJ1-6	TGTGCCAGCAGCAGCCGGGACAGGCTTTATAATTCACCCCTCCACTTT	CASSSRDRLYNSPLHF
TRBV7-8	18	.	.	TRBJ2-3	TGTGCCAGCAGCTTATCCTCCAACCCCACGGGGGCCACAGATACGCAGTATTTT	CASSLSSNPTGATDTQYF
TRBV6-5	15	.	.	TRBJ1-6	TGTGCCAGCAGTTACGTGCCCCTCTATAATTCACCCCTCCACTTT	CASSYVPLYNSPLHF
TRBV19	13	once	.	TRBJ2-5	TGTGCCAGTCGAGATATCCCCCAAGAGACCCAGTACTTC	CASRDIPQETQYF
TRBV6-6	14	once	.	TRBJ1-2	TGTGCCAGCAGGGCCCGAGGGCAGATAAATGGCTACACCTTC	CASRARGQINGYTF
TRBV7-2	15	.	.	TRBJ1-1	TGTGCCAGCAGCTCCAACAGGCCTCCTGGGTCTGAAGCTTTCTTT	CASSSNRPPGSEAFF
TRBV9	15	.	TRBD2	TRBJ2-5	TGTGCCAGCAGCTTAGCGGGAGGGACCCAAGAGACCCAGTACTTC	CASSLAGGTQETQYF
TRBV6-2/TRBV6-3	12	.	.	TRBJ2-5	TGTGCCAGTAGCGGTGTGGCAGAGACCCAGTACTTC	CASSGVAETQYF
TRBV27	14	.	.	TRBJ2-6	TGTGCCAGCAGTTTGAGCTCTGGGGCCAACGTCCTGACTTTC	CASSLSSGANVLTF
TRBV7-2	15	.	.	TRBJ2-1	TGTGCCAGCAGCCCGGTGGACGGAAACTACAATGAGCAGTTCTTC	CASSPVDGNYNEQFF
TRBV6-5	12	.	.	TRBJ2-2	TGTGCCAGCAGGAAAGACACCGGGGAGCTGTTTTTT	CASRKDTGELFF
TRBV23-1	14	.	.	TRBJ1-2	TGCGCCAGCGGGAAGCCCGGGACGAACTATGGCTACACCTTC	CASGKPGTNYGYTF
TRBV6-5	14	.	.	TRBJ1-1	TGTGCCAGCAGTTACCGTCTCGCGAACACTGAAGCTTTCTTT	CASSYRLANTEAFF
TRBV20-1	13	.	.	TRBJ2-3	TGCAGTGCTAGTAGCGGAGGGTGGAATACGCAGTATTTT	CSASSGGWNTQYF
TRBV19	14	.	TRBD1	TRBJ2-5	TGTGCCAGTAGCCGGGACAGTGTCGGCGAGACCCAGTACTTC	CASSRDSVGETQYF
TRBV6-1	13	.	.	TRBJ1-5	TGTGCCAGCAGTGACCCGGGACATCAGCCCCAGCATTTT	CASSDPGHQPQHF
TRBV19	13	.	.	TRBJ1-6	TGTGCCAGTCAAAGGGGGGGTAATTCACCCCTCCACTTT	CASQRGGNSPLHF
TRBV6-4	13	.	.	TRBJ1-1	TGTGCCAGCAGTGAGAGGCGGGGCACTGAAGCTTTCTTT	CASSERRGTEAFF
TRBV2	17	.	TRBD1	TRBJ1-1	TGTGCCAGCAGTTGGACAGGCCGATCGGGGTCGGGCACTGAAGCTTTCTTT	CASSWTGRSGSGTEAFF
TRBV2	14	.	TRBD1	TRBJ1-1	TGTGCCAGGGACAGGGCAAGTACGGACACTGAAGCTTTCTTT	CARDRASTDTEAFF
TRBV18	15	.	.	TRBJ1-4	TGTGCCAGCTCACCTCTTACAGGGATTAATGAAAAACTGTTTTTT	CASSPLTGINEKLFF
TRBV19	15	.	TRBD1	TRBJ1-2	TGTGCCAGTCTCCCCGGCAGGGGGGGTACCTATGGCTACACCTTC	CASLPGRGGTYGYTF
TRBV11-1	13	.	.	TRBJ1-1	TGTGCCAGCAGTGGTGGTAGGGCCACTGAAGCTTTCTTT	CASSGGRATEAFF
TRBV19	15	once	.	TRBJ1-5	TGTGCCAGTAGTAGCCCAGGGGCGCAATATCAGCCCCAGCATTTT	CASSSPGAQYQPQHF
TRBV27	13	.	.	TRBJ2-7	TGTGCCAGCAGTTTATGGGGGCACTACGAGCAGTACTTC	CASSLWGHYEQYF
TRBV18	14	.	.	TRBJ2-7	TGTGCCAGCTCACGCACAACGAGCTCCTACGAGCAGTACTTC	CASSRTTSSYEQYF
TRBV11-3	15	.	.	TRBJ1-4	TGTGCCAGCAGCTTAGGTGGCGCAACTAATGAAAAACTGTTTTTT	CASSLGGATNEKLFF
TRBV29-1	16	.	.	TRBJ1-1	TGCAGCGTTGAAGCGGGGGCAGGGGAGTGGATCACTGAAGCTTTCTTT	CSVEAGAGEWITEAFF
TRBV9	16	.	TRBD1	TRBJ2-2	TGTGCCAGCAGCGTAGCAGGACAGGGATGGACCGGGGAGCTGTTTTTT	CASSVAGQGWTGELFF
TRBV4-3	15	.	.	TRBJ1-1	TGCGCCAGCAGCCAGGTTATACAGGGGAACACTGAAGCTTTCTTT	CASSQVIQGNTEAFF